Listed here are 17 T cell receptor beta chains from one sample, sequenced in a study of identical twins. TCRdb called the 5' RACE reads again in MiXCR, with one record for every CDR3 protein. This table has 600,000 to 700,000 distinct CDR3 sequences, approximately 21% appearing once. The same sample was also used in a study of T cells expressing NK-cell markers.

Sequencing input: PBMCs. The origin of the receptors is a woman aged 18-29 years in good health.

The chain couples TRBV7-2 to TRBJ2-3; 11 bases map to TRBD2. The CDR3 length is 15 residues. Trimming cost V 3 bases and J 4 bases; bases outside gene matches: 3. CDR1 SGHTA and CDR2 FQGNSA come from the germline V gene. The CDR3 protein is CASSFGGLAADTQYF. The CDR3 DNA follows: TGTGCCAGCAGCTTCGGGGGACTAGCGGCAGATACGCAGTATTTT. The whole variable domain, remainder taken from reference TRBV7-2 and TRBJ2-3, is GAGVSQSPSNKVTEKGKDVELRCDPISGHTALYWYRQSLGQGLEFLIYFQGNSAPDKSGLPSDRFSAERTGGSVSTLTIQRTQQEDSAVYLCASSFGGLAADTQYFGPGTRLTVL.

The chain has TRBV20-1 and TRBJ2-1, with TRBD2 as a possible D gene (6 bases). The CDR3 is 16 amino acids. The V end lost 6 bases, the J end lost 0 bases, and 18 bases lay between the germline ends. Germline CDR1 DFQATT, CDR2 SNEGSKA (reference sequence). CDR3 sequence reads: CSAPGGFPSSYNEQFF. CDR3 coding DNA: TGCAGTGCGCCTGGGGGGTTTCCTAGCTCCTACAATGAGCAGTTCTTC.

The chain employs TRBV5-1 and TRBJ2-3; 7 nucleotides line up with TRBD1. This CDR3 contains 13 residues. Losses at the gene ends were 6 bases for V and 5 bases for J; bases not matched to a gene: 6. Per germline, CDR1 SGHRS and CDR2 YFSETQ. The CDR3 sequence: CASMRQGEDTQYF. The CDR3 region has the DNA TGCGCCAGCATGAGACAGGGAGAAGATACGCAGTATTTT.

The rearrangement joins TRBV9 to TRBJ2-5; TRBD1 might be the D (6 bases). The length of the CDR3 is 15 residues. V was shortened by 4 bases and J by 0 bases, with 13 bases between the two germline ends. From germline, CDR1 is SGDLS and CDR2 YYNGEE. The CDR3 spells CASSSQDRYQETQYF. In DNA form, the CDR3 reads TGTGCCAGCAGCTCACAGGACAGATACCAAGAGACCCAGTACTTC.

The gene calls are TRBV20-1 and TRBJ1-6; D gene uncertain. CDR1 is DFQATT and CDR2 is SNEGSKA in the germline V gene (reference sequence). This CDR3 spans 15 amino acids. V was trimmed by 6 bases and J by 2 bases, leaving 14 bases between them. The CDR3 sequence is CSAPDGTAYNSPLHF. CDR3 coding DNA: TGCAGTGCCCCGGACGGCACCGCCTATAATTCACCCCTCCACTTT.

The chain has TRBV12-3 or TRBV12-4 and TRBJ1-5; D is unclear. CDR3 length equals 13 residues. V was clipped by 4 bases and J by 2 bases, with 6 bases between them. CDR3 in DNA: TGTGCCAGCAGTTATCTGGGCAATCAGCCCCAGCATTTT. Amino acids: CASSYLGNQPQHF.

The chain carries TRBV7-9 and TRBJ2-7; the D gene is possibly TRBD2 (6 bases). Germline CDR1 and CDR2: SEHNR and FQNEAQ (reference sequence). The V and J ends lost 5 bases and 0 bases respectively, with 14 bases between them. The CDR3 runs to 15 residues. The CDR3 spells CASSPVAGSSYEQYF. The CDR3 nucleotides read TGTGCCAGCAGCCCTGTGGCGGGAAGCTCCTACGAGCAGTACTTC.

This clonotype has more than one count but fewer than ten. The chain carries TRBV10-3 and TRBJ1-1, with a weak D call TRBD1 (5 bases). Germline V gene sequence: CDR1 ENHRY, CDR2 SYGVKD. The ends were cut back, 3 bases at V and 11 bases at J, with 16 bases in the middle. The CDR3 has 13 amino acids. CDR3 in DNA: TGTGCCATCAGTGATCGCGAGGGGTCGGGGGCTTTCTTT. Translated: CAISDREGSGAFF.

In its sample, this clonotype was seen many times. This chain connects TRBV5-1 to TRBJ1-4, with unresolved D. In germline, CDR1 is SGHRS, CDR2 YFSETQ. The CDR3 length is 14 residues. V lost 3 bases and J 6 bases, leaving 12 bases between the germline ends. The CDR3 region is CASSYGEWDEKLFF. The CDR3 nucleotides read TGCGCCAGCAGCTACGGGGAGTGGGATGAAAAACTGTTTTTT. Combining the CDR3 with reference TRBV5-1 and TRBJ1-4 gives the whole variable domain KAGVTQTPRYLIKTRGQQVTLSCSPISGHRSVSWYQQTPGQGLQFLFEYFSETQRNKGNFPGRFSGRQFSNSRSEMNVSTLELGDSALYLCASSYGEWDEKLFFGSGTQLSVL.

This clonotype was seen a few times. The chain combines TRBV5-6 with TRBJ2-6; no definite D call. With 2 bases removed from V and 0 bases from J, the gap between germline ends came to 3 bases. This CDR3 contains 14 residues. Germline V lookup: CDR1 SGHDT, CDR2 YYEEEE. CDR3 sequence reads: CASSFISGANVLTF. CDR3 sequence (DNA): TGTGCCAGCAGCTTCATCTCTGGGGCCAACGTCCTGACTTTC. The whole variable domain, filled in from reference TRBV5-6 and TRBJ2-6, reads DAGVTQSPTHLIKTRGQQVTLRCSPKSGHDTVSWYQQALGQGPQFIFQYYEEEERQRGNFPDRFSGHQFPNYSSELNVNALLLGDSALYLCASSFISGANVLTFGAGSRLTVL.

This clonotype appeared once. The J gene is TRBJ1-4, the V gene TRBV20-1, with TRBD1 identical over 7 bases. Germline V lookup: CDR1 DFQATT, CDR2 SNEGSKA (reference sequence). Trimming cost V 6 bases and J 7 bases; bases outside gene matches: 11. The CDR3 is 14 residues long. CDR3 protein: CSAQRGQLREKLFF. The CDR3 nucleotides read TGCAGTGCACAGAGGGGACAGCTGCGTGAAAAACTGTTTTTT.

The rearrangement joins TRBV18 to TRBJ1-1, with D unclear. This CDR3 region has 12 residues. Trimming removed 2 bases from V and 8 bases from J, with 9 bases in between. Germline V lookup: CDR1 KGHSH, CDR2 LQKENI. This CDR3 is CASSPGLNEAFF. CDR3 bases: TGTGCCAGCTCACCAGGGCTTAACGAAGCTTTCTTT.

This clonotype was seen only a few times. The chain is built from TRBV6-1 and TRBJ2-5, with D perhaps TRBD1 (6 bases). V dropped 6 bases and J dropped 6 bases, with 14 bases sitting between them. The germline gives CDR1 MNHNS, CDR2 SASEGT. The CDR3 extends over 13 amino acids. In DNA form, the CDR3 reads TGTGCCAGCAGCCAGACAGGCCGGAAGACCCAGTACTTC. Protein: CASSQTGRKTQYF.

The chain combines TRBV7-6 with TRBJ2-2; D uncertain. Germline loops: CDR1 SGHVS, CDR2 FNYEAQ. Trimming shortened V by 5 bases and J by 7 bases, and 11 bases separated the two germline ends. The CDR3 runs to 13 residues. CDR3 bases: TGTGCCAGCAGCCCCCGGTTGCACGGGGAGCTGTTTTTT. Protein: CASSPRLHGELFF. Full variable domain (remainder filled in from reference TRBV7-6 and TRBJ2-2): GAGVSQSPRYKVTKRGQDVALRCDPISGHVSLYWYRQALGQGPEFLTYFNYEAQQDKSGLPNDRFSAERPEGSISTLTIQRTEQRDSAMYRCASSPRLHGELFFGEGSRLTVL.

This clonotype has ten or more counts. The chain uses TRBV3-1 and TRBJ2-4; D might be TRBD1 (5 bases). Per the germline V gene, CDR1 is LGHDT and CDR2 is YNNKEL (reference sequence). The V and J ends lost 3 bases and 2 bases respectively, with 11 bases between them. The CDR3 has 15 residues. This chain's CDR3 is CASSHPKGSKNIQYF. The CDR3 DNA sequence: TGTGCCAGCAGCCACCCCAAGGGGTCCAAAAACATTCAGTACTTC.

This clonotype was observed a handful of times. This rearrangement joins TRBV12-3 or TRBV12-4 to TRBJ2-1; D is undetermined. This CDR3 has 14 amino acids. V was cut by 2 bases and J by 7 bases, with 12 bases left in between. The chain's CDR3 is CASSLREYMNEQFF. In DNA form, the CDR3 reads TGTGCCAGCAGTTTAAGAGAGTATATGAATGAGCAGTTCTTC.

In this sample, this clonotype turned up a few times. CDR3 in amino acids: CASSLTQGSYEQYF. The CDR3 coding sequence is TGTGCCAGCAGCTTAACTCAGGGGTCCTACGAGCAGTACTTC. The rearrangement uses TRBV7-6 and TRBJ2-7; D perhaps matches TRBD1 (6 bases). Germline assignment: CDR1 SGHVS and CDR2 FNYEAQ. This CDR3 region has 14 residues. The V gene lost 2 bases and the J gene lost 1 base, with 9 bases spanning the gap.